Listed here are 6 T cell receptor beta chains from one sample, sequenced in a study of blood T cell repertoires in COVID-19. TCRdb's table, derived via immunoSEQ multiplex PCR, lists solely in-frame clones and lacks some. The top ten clones hold approximately 4.6% of a sample with a few hundred thousand clones, 75% to 90% of them seen once. Sequencing was done on a sample of peripheral blood. The receptors were gathered from a woman in her forties who had recovered from COVID-19.

The rearrangement joins TRBV14 to TRBJ2-7, with D possibly TRBD2 on 5 matching bases. V was shortened by 4 bases and J by 2 bases, with 9 bases between the two germline ends. Germline lookup yields CDR1 SGHDN and CDR2 FVKESK. The CDR3 sequence is 13 residues long. Here the CDR3 reads CASSRHGAYEQYF. CDR3 coding DNA: TGTGCCAGCAGCCGCCACGGGGCCTACGAGCAGTACTTC.

The rearrangement joins TRBV29-1 to TRBJ2-7, with 8 bases lining up with TRBD1. Germline loops: CDR1 SQVTM, CDR2 ANQGSEA. V lost 6 bases to trimming and J lost 5 bases; unmatched junction nucleotides: 6. The CDR3 covers 12 residues. CDR3 region: CSVKGQGHEQYF. DNA of the CDR3: TGCAGCGTCAAAGGACAGGGTCACGAGCAGTACTTC.

This chain connects TRBV5-6 to TRBJ1-2; TRBD1 might be the D (5 bases). The V gene lost 7 bases and the J gene lost 8 bases, with 18 bases spanning the gap. The germline V gene has CDR1 SGHDT and CDR2 YYEEEE. The CDR3 extends over 13 amino acids. The CDR3: CASGSSRVEGYTF. The CDR3 DNA is TGTGCCAGCGGATCCTCCAGGGTTGAGGGCTACACCTTC. Together with reference TRBV5-6 and TRBJ1-2, the CDR3 gives the full variable domain: DAGVTQSPTHLIKTRGQQVTLRCSPKSGHDTVSWYQQALGQGPQFIFQYYEEEERQRGNFPDRFSGHQFPNYSSELNVNALLLGDSALYLCASGSSRVEGYTFGSGTRLTVV.

This clone was observed a single time. The V and J genes are TRBV6-5 and TRBJ1-2, with D tentatively TRBD1 (6 bases). Germline V gives CDR1 MNHEY, CDR2 SVGAGI. The CDR3 is 13 residues long. V shed 6 bases and J shed 6 bases, with 14 bases lying between them. The CDR3 nucleotides read TGTGCCAGCAGACTAGACAGGTTCGATGGCTACACCTTC. It is translated as CASRLDRFDGYTF.

The V call is TRBV2, the J call TRBJ2-1; 13 bases fit TRBD2. The junction had 1 base not matched to a gene; V was cut back by 4 bases and J by 4 bases. Germline V CDR1 and CDR2: SNHLY, FYNNEI. The CDR3 loop spans 15 amino acids. The CDR3 DNA follows: TGTGCCAGCAGTGGACTAGCGGGAGGATACAATGAGCAGTTCTTC. It codes for CASSGLAGGYNEQFF. Variable domain in full (rest from reference TRBV2 and TRBJ2-1): EPEVTQTPSHQVTQMGQEVILRCVPISNHLYFYWYRQILGQKVEFLVSFYNNEISEKSEIFDDQFSVERPDGSNFTLKIRSTKLEDSAMYFCASSGLAGGYNEQFFGPGTRLTVL.

CDR3 DNA sequence: TGTGCCAGTAGTATTTCCCTCGGGACTAGCACCGGGGAGCTGTTTTTT. Translating gives CASSISLGTSTGELFF. The chain has TRBV19 and TRBJ2-2, with 8 bases lining up with TRBD2. CDR1 LNHDA and CDR2 SQIVND come from the germline V gene (reference sequence). J gave up 4 bases and V 3 bases, and 7 bases lay outside the gene matches. The CDR3 covers 16 residues.